This passage covers 18 T cell receptor beta chains from one sample sequenced in a study of cytomegalovirus exposure and HLA in healthy donors. Primers for the PCR totalled 60 Vbeta and 13 Jbeta. Sequencing used immunoSEQ multiplex PCR; TCRdb keeps in-frame clones, though not all of them. Counted here are fewer than 130,000 clones, roughly four fifths occurring once; the ten biggest clones make up under 1.5%. The source material was PBMCs. The source is a woman aged 30 to 39 in good health and CMV-seronegative.

The rearrangement joins TRBV28 to TRBJ2-4, with D perhaps TRBD2 (6 bases). V was trimmed by 6 bases and J by 11 bases, leaving 11 bases between them. The CDR3 runs 11 residues. Per the germline V gene, CDR1 is MDHEN and CDR2 is SYDVKM. This CDR3 reads CASSRGEVQYF. The CDR3 DNA reads TGTGCCAGCAGCCGCGGGGAGGTTCAGTACTTC.

The CDR3 region is CATTRTDLNTEAFF. In DNA form, the CDR3 reads TGTGCCACCACCCGGACGGACTTGAACACTGAAGCTTTCTTT. The chain has TRBV15 and TRBJ1-1; D ambiguous. V gave up 7 bases and J gave up 0 bases, with 12 bases separating them. Germline V gene data show CDR1 as LNHNV and CDR2 as YYDKDF (reference sequence). The CDR3 sequence is 14 residues long.

This clone was seen a few times. In DNA form, the CDR3 reads TGTGCCAGCAGTTTCGCTTTCGGGCCCCAGCATTTT. Translation: CASSFAFGPQHF. V and J are TRBV27 and TRBJ1-5; D is undetermined. V dropped 3 bases and J dropped 9 bases, with 9 bases sitting between them. Germline CDR1 MNHEY, CDR2 SMNVEV (reference sequence). CDR3 length equals 12 residues.

This clone has just a few counts. The J gene is TRBJ1-4, the V gene TRBV6-6, with 12 nucleotides matching TRBD1. The V gene's germline CDR1 is MNHNY and CDR2 SVGAGI (reference sequence). The V segment lost 4 bases and the J segment 10 bases; nucleotides outside the gene matches: 7. The CDR3 is 15 residues long. CDR3 loop: CASSLGTGGLRKLFF. CDR3 in DNA: TGTGCCAGCAGTTTGGGGACAGGGGGCTTACGAAAACTGTTTTTT.

V and J are TRBV5-1 and TRBJ2-7; 8 nucleotides align to TRBD1. There are 12 residues in the CDR3. The germline V gene encodes CDR1 SGHRS and CDR2 YFSETQ. V shed 4 bases and J 12 bases; nucleotides not matched to a gene: 9. The CDR3 bases are TGCGCCAGCAGCAAAAGACAGGGGAGGCTGTACTTC. Protein: CASSKRQGRLYF.

The chain employs TRBV2 and TRBJ2-7; possible D gene TRBD1, 6 bases. The CDR3 contains 14 residues. The ends were cut back, 7 bases at V and 1 base at J, with 14 bases in the middle. The V gene's germline CDR1 is SNHLY and CDR2 FYNNEI. CDR3 in amino acids: CASNRPGTSYEQYF. The CDR3 nucleotides read TGTGCCAGCAATCGGCCAGGGACATCCTACGAGCAGTACTTC.

The chain carries TRBV4-3 and TRBJ2-7, with TRBD1 identical over 8 bases. The length of the CDR3 is 16 residues. CDR1 LGHNA and CDR2 YSLEER come from the germline V gene. The junction had 7 bases not matched to a gene; V was cut back by 0 bases and J by 3 bases. The CDR3 DNA reads as TGCGCCAGCAGCCAAGATTGGGGGGACAGGAACTACGAGCAGTACTTC. Encoded protein: CASSQDWGDRNYEQYF.

The rearrangement joins TRBV7-8 to TRBJ2-3, with 7 bases identical to TRBD1. This CDR3 has 15 residues. V shed 1 base, J shed 2 bases, and the junction held 3 bases outside the gene matches. Germline CDR1 SGHVS, CDR2 FQNEAQ. CDR3 DNA sequence: TGTGCCAGCAGCTTAGGACAGGGTTCCACAGATACGCAGTATTTT. Protein product: CASSLGQGSTDTQYF. The full variable domain, with the rest looked up from reference TRBV7-8 and TRBJ2-3, is GAGVSQSPRYKVAKRGQDVALRCDPISGHVSLFWYQQALGQGPEFLTYFQNEAQLDKSGLPSDRFFAERPEGSVSTLKIQRTQQEDSAVYLCASSLGQGSTDTQYFGPGTRLTVL.

In DNA, the CDR3 is TGCGCCACGGAGAGATCGGAACTCTACAATGAGCAGTTCTTC. Its protein is CATERSELYNEQFF. The chain carries TRBV10-2 and TRBJ2-1, with no clear D. Germline values: CDR1 WSHSY, CDR2 SAAADI. V was pared by 10 bases and J by 3 bases, with 16 bases between. The CDR3 is made up of 14 amino acids.

The chain combines TRBV10-2 with TRBJ2-3; TRBD2 aligns across 8 bases. V lost 7 bases and J lost 6; bases outside the gene matches: 15. The germline gives CDR1 WSHSY, CDR2 SAAADI. CDR3 length: 16 residues. The DNA of the CDR3 is TGCGCCAGCAATGCCTTTAACGGGGGGGGTATGGATACGCAGTATTTT. It specifies CASNAFNGGGMDTQYF.

The chain couples TRBV7-3 to TRBJ2-7, with 10 bases matching TRBD2. CDR1 and CDR2 (germline): SGHTA, FQGTGA. Trimming removed 5 bases from V and 6 bases from J; junction bases left unmatched: 13. The CDR3 is 16 amino acids. CDR3 nucleotide sequence: TGTGCCAGCAGCCGAGATAGGGCTAGCGGGAGCAGCGAGCAGTACTTC. It specifies CASSRDRASGSSEQYF. Full variable domain (rest looked up from reference TRBV7-3 and TRBJ2-7): GAGVSQTPSNKVTEKGKYVELRCDPISGHTALYWYRQSLGQGPEFLIYFQGTGAADDSGLPNDRFFAVRPEGSVSTLKIQRTERGDSAVYLCASSRDRASGSSEQYFGPGTRLTVT.

This chain uses TRBV11-3 with TRBJ1-5; D gene unclear. This CDR3 contains 14 residues. The germline gives CDR1 SGHNT, CDR2 YENEEA. V dropped 6 bases and J dropped 0 bases, with 9 bases sitting between them. Here the CDR3 reads CASRSGFSNQPQHF. In DNA, the CDR3 is TGTGCCAGCAGGTCGGGGTTTAGCAATCAGCCCCAGCATTTT.

The rearrangement uses TRBV4-3 and TRBJ1-1; no definite D call. The CDR3 contains 14 residues. Germline V gene sequence: CDR1 LGHNA, CDR2 YSLEER. V was trimmed by 0 bases and J by 1 base, leaving 6 bases between them. In nucleotides, the CDR3 is TGCGCCAGCAGCCAAGATCGGAGGAACACTGAAGCTTTCTTT. Protein: CASSQDRRNTEAFF.

CDR3 amino acids: CASSLGLGGGVTEAFF. The CDR3 DNA reads TGTGCCAGCAGCTTAGGATTGGGGGGGGGTGTCACTGAAGCTTTCTTT. This sequence joins TRBV7-9 and TRBJ1-1; D possibly corresponds to TRBD1 (5 bases). From germline, CDR1 is SEHNR and CDR2 FQNEAQ (reference sequence). Deletions cut 1 base from V and 4 bases from J, with 16 bases between. The CDR3 has 16 amino acids.

This rearrangement joins TRBV6-6 to TRBJ2-7; 9 bases are shared with TRBD1. The germline V gene has CDR1 MNHNY and CDR2 SVGAGI (reference sequence). Germline trimming cut 2 bases from V and 3 bases from J; bases unmatched to any gene: 2. This CDR3 spans 14 amino acids. The CDR3 bases are TGTGCCAGCAGTTACGCGGGACAGGGCTACGAGCAGTACTTC. Translated, it gives CASSYAGQGYEQYF.

The chain is built from TRBV7-9 and TRBJ2-1, with 9 positions matching TRBD1. J lost 3 bases, V lost 5 bases, and 14 bases had no gene match. The germline V gene has CDR1 SEHNR and CDR2 FQNEAQ (reference sequence). The CDR3 runs 18 residues. The CDR3: CASSPIRDRERGYNEQFF. DNA for the CDR3: TGTGCCAGCAGCCCGATAAGGGACAGGGAACGGGGCTACAATGAGCAGTTCTTC.

The chain has TRBV28 and TRBJ2-7; TRBD2 aligns across 11 bases. V was pared by 5 bases and J by 3 bases, with 12 bases of the junction left unmatched. Germline CDR1 is MDHEN and CDR2 is SYDVKM. The CDR3 has 17 residues. As DNA, the CDR3 is TGTGCCAGCAGTGCCCCGCGACTAGCGGGGACACGCTACGAGCAGTACTTC. Amino acids: CASSAPRLAGTRYEQYF. The whole variable domain, remainder taken from reference TRBV28 and TRBJ2-7, is DVKVTQSSRYLVKRTGEKVFLECVQDMDHENMFWYRQDPGLGLRLIYFSYDVKMKEKGDIPEGYSVSREKKERFSLILESASTNQTSMYLCASSAPRLAGTRYEQYFGPGTRLTVT.

This clone was observed a few times. The V and J genes are TRBV4-3 and TRBJ1-2, with 10 bases fitting TRBD1. Germline V gene sequence: CDR1 LGHNA, CDR2 YSLEER. The CDR3 is made up of 17 amino acids. The trim removed 0 bases at V and 4 bases at J, leaving 8 bases unmatched. The CDR3 spells CASSQDDGGQGFYGYTF. CDR3 DNA sequence: TGCGCCAGCAGCCAAGATGACGGGGGACAGGGGTTCTATGGCTACACCTTC.